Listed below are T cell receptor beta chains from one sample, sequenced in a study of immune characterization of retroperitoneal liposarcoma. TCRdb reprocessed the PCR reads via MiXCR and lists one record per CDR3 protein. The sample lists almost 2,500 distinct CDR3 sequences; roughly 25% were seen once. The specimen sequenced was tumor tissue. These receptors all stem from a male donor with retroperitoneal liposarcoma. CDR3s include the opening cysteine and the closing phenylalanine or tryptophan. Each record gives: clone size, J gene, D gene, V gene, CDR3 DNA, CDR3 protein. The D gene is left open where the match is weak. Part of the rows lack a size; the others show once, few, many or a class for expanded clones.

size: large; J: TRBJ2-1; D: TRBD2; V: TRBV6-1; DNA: TGTGCCGGCCGACTAGCGGGAAGGAATGAGCAGTTCTTC; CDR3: CAGRLAGRNEQFF
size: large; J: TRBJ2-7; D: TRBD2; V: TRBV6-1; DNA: TGTGCCAGCAGCCCACCGGGACTAGCGAATGAGCAGTACTTC; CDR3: CASSPPGLANEQYF
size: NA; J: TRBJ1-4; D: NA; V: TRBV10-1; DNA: TGCGCCAGCATAGTGAGTGAAACTAATGAAAAACTGTTTTTT; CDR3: CASIVSETNEKLFF
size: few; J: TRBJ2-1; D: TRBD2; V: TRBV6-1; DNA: TGTGCCAGCAGTGAAACTAGCGGGGGTTACAATGAGCAGTTCTTC; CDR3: CASSETSGGYNEQFF
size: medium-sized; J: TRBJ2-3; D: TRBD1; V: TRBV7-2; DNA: TGTGCCAGCAGCTTAAGGGGGCAAGCCACAGATACGCAGTATTTT; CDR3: CASSLRGQATDTQYF
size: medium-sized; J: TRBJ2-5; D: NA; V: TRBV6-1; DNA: TGTGCCAGCAGTGAGACTATAAGTTACAATGAGCAGTACTTC; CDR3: CASSETISYNEQYF
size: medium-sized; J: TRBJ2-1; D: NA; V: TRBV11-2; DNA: TGTGCCAGCAGCAAAATGAGAGCCGGGACTTCGAGCTCCTACGAGCAGTTCTTC; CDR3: CASSKMRAGTSSSYEQFF
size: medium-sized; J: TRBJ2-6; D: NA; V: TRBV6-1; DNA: TGTGCCAGCAGTGAAGCGGACAGCTCTGGGGCCAACGTCCTGACTTTC; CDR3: CASSEADSSGANVLTF
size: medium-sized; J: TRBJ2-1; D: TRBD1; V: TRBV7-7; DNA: TGTGCTAGCAGCCAAAGATACATGGGACAGGGGGAGACCCAGTTCTTC; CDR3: CASSQRYMGQGETQFF
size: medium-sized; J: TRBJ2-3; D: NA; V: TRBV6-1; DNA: TGTGCCAGCAGTGAAGGTTTTGTGTTTCAGGGAAGCACAGATACGCAGTATTTT; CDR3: CASSEGFVFQGSTDTQYF
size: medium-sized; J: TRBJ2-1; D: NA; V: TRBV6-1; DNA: TGTGCCAGCAGTGAAGCGGAGACTACCAATGAGCAGTTCTTC; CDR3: CASSEAETTNEQFF
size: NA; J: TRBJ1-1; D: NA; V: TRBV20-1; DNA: TGCAGTGCTAGAGAGGCGGGGCAGGGAGGGAACACTGAAGCTTTCTTT; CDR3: CSAREAGQGGNTEAFF
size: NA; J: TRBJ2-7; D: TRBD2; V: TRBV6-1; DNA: TGTGCCAGCCAGCCCGGGACTAGCGGCTACGAGCAGTACTTC; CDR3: CASQPGTSGYEQYF
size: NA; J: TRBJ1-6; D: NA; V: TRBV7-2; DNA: TGTGCCAGCAGCTGGGGGCGGGTTAGTAATTCACCCCTCCACTTT; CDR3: CASSWGRVSNSPLHF
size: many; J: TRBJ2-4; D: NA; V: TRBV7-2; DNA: TGTGCCAGCAGCTTGGCCCCATGGCAGGGAAAGAGGGGTTTAGCCAAAAACATTCAGTACTTC; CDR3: CASSLAPWQGKRGLAKNIQYF
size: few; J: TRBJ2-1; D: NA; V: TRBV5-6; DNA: TGTGCCAGCAGCTTGGTGGGACGGGTCTACAATGAGCAGTTCTTC; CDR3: CASSLVGRVYNEQFF
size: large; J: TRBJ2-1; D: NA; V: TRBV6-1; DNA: TGTGCCAGCAGTGAAGGTGGGACCCTGGAGACCCAGTTCTTC; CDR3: CASSEGGTLETQFF
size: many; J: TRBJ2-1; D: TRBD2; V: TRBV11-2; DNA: TGTGCCAGCAGCTTAACGTTGGGAGGGAATGAGCAGTTCTTC; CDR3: CASSLTLGGNEQFF
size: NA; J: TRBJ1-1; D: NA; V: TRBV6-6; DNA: TGTGCCAGCAGTTACGGGTATATCGGCACTGAAGCTTTCTTT; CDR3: CASSYGYIGTEAFF
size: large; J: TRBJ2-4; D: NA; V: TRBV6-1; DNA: TGTGCCAGCAGGGCCTACTCCGGACTCGAGGCCAAAAACATTCAGTACTTC; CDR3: CASRAYSGLEAKNIQYF
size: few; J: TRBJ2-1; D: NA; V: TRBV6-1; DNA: TGTGCCAGCACCTCTGCGACAGGCCACCCCTGGGGGTTCTTC; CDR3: CASTSATGHPWGFF
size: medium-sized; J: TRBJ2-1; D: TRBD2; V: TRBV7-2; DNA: TGTGCCAGCAGCTTAAGGGTCACTAGCGGGAGATTCTACAATGAGCAGTTCTTC; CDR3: CASSLRVTSGRFYNEQFF
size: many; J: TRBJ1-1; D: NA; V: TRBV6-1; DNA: TGTGCCAGCAAAACCGGTGGGGGGGGGACTGAAGCTTTCTTT; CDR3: CASKTGGGGTEAFF
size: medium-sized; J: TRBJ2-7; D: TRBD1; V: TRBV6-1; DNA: TGTGCCAGCAGACGACAGGGGGCTATATCCTACAATGAGCAGTACTTC; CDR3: CASRRQGAISYNEQYF
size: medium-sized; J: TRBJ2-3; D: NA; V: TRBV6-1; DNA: TGTGCCAGCAGTGAAGCACAGGGATGGGGCACAGATACGCAGTATTTT; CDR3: CASSEAQGWGTDTQYF
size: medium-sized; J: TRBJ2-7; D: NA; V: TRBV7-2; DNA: TGTGCCAGCAGCGCCGGGGACACGGCCTACAATGAGCAGTACTTC; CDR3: CASSAGDTAYNEQYF
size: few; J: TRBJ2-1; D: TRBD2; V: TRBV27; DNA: TGTGCCAGCACCAATAGGCGGGGGTACAATGAGCAGTTCTTC; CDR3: CASTNRRGYNEQFF
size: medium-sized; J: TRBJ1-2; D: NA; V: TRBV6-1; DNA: TGTGCCAGCAGCCCGACAGCTAACTATGGCTACACCTTC; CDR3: CASSPTANYGYTF
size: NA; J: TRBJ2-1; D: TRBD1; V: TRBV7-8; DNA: TGTGCCAGCAGCCCCAGTGGACAGGGACCGGGTTACAATGAGCAGTTCTTC; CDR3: CASSPSGQGPGYNEQFF
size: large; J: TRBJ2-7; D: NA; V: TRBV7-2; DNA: TGTGCCAGCAGCCCTTTGTATGGGGCCTACAATGAGCAGTACTTC; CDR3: CASSPLYGAYNEQYF
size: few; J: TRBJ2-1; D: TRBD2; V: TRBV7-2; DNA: TGTGCCAGCAGCCCAGATAGCGGGAGGTACAATGAGCAGTTCTTC; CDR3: CASSPDSGRYNEQFF
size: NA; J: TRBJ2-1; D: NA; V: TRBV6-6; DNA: TGTGCCAGCAGTTACGACAGGGAGCAGTTCTTC; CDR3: CASSYDREQFF
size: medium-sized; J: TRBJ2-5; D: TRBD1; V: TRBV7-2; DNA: TGTGCCAGCAGCCGGACAGGGGTCCCCCAACAAGAGACCCAGTACTTC; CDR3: CASSRTGVPQQETQYF
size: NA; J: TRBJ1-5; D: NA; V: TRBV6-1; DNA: TGTGCCAGCAGTGAAGCTTCTCCCCTTAGCAATCAGCCCCAGCATTTT; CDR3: CASSEASPLSNQPQHF
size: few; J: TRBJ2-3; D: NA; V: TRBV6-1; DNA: TGTGCCAGCAGTGAAACGGGACGGACAGATACGCAGTATTTT; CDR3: CASSETGRTDTQYF
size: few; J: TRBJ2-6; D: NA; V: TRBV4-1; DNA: TGCGCCAGCAGCCCTCAGGCGGGCGCCGGGGCCAACGTCCTGACTTTC; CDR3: CASSPQAGAGANVLTF
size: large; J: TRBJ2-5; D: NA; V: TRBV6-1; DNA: TGTGCCAGCAGTGTAGGGTCAGGCCAAGAGACCCAGTACTTC; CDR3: CASSVGSGQETQYF
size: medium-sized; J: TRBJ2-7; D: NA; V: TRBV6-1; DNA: TGTGCCAGCAGTGAATTTTACGGCTCCTACGAGCAGTACTTC; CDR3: CASSEFYGSYEQYF
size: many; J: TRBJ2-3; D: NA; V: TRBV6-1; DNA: TGTGCCAGCACCTTGACGGACACAGATACGCAGTATTTT; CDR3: CASTLTDTDTQYF
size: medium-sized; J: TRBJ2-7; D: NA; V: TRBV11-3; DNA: TGTGCCAGCAGCTTAACAGTGGCCTACGAGCAGTACTTC; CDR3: CASSLTVAYEQYF
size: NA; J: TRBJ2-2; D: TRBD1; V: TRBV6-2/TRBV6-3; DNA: TGTGCCAGCAGCCCCCGGGACAGAACCACCGGGGAGCTGTTTTTT; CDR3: CASSPRDRTTGELFF
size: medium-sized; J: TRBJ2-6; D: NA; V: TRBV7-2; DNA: TGTGCCAGCAGCTTGCAGCCAGCGGGTTTCTCTGGGGCCAACGTCCTGACTTTC; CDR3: CASSLQPAGFSGANVLTF
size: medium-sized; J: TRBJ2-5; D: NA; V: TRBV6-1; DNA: TGTGCCAGCAGTGCTCTGGGCGGGGTGACCCAGTACTTC; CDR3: CASSALGGVTQYF
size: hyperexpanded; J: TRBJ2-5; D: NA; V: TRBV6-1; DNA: TGTGCCAGCAGTCGGGACCCTGACCAAGAGACCCAGTACTTC; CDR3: CASSRDPDQETQYF